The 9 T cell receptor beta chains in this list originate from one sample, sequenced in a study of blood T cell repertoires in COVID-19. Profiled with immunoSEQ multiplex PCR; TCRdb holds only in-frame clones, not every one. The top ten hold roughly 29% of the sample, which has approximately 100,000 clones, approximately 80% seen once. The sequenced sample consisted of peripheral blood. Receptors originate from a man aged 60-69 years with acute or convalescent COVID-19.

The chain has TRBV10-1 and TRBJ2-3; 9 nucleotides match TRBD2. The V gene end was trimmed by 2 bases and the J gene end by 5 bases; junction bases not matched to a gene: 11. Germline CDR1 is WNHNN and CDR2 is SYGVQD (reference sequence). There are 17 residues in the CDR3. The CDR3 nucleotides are TGCGCCAGCAGTGAGAGGGTAGCGGGAGTATCTCAAGATACGCAGTATTTT. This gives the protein CASSERVAGVSQDTQYF.

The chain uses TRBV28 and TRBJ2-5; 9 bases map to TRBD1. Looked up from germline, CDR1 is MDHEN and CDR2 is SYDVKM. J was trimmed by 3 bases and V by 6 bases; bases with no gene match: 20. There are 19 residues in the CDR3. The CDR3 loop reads CASSFDRGTFGRTKETQYF. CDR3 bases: TGTGCCAGCAGCTTCGACAGGGGGACTTTTGGGAGGACCAAAGAGACCCAGTACTTC.

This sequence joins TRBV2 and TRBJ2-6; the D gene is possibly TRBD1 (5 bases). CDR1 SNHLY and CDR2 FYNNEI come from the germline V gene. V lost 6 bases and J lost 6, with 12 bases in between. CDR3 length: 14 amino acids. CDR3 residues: CASRGHLLANVLTF. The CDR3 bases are TGTGCCAGCAGAGGACACCTCTTGGCCAACGTCCTGACTTTC.

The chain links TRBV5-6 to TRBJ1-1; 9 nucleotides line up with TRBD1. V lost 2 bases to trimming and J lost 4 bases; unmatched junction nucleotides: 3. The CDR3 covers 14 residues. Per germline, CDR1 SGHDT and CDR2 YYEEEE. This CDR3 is CASSFYRGLTEAFF. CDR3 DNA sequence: TGTGCCAGCAGCTTCTACAGGGGGCTCACTGAAGCTTTCTTT.

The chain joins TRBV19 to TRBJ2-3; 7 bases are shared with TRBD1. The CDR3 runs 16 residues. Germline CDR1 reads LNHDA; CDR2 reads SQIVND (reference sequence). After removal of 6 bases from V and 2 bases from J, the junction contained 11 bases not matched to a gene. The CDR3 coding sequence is TGTGCCAGTAGCCCCAGGACAGGTGGGTTCACAGATACGCAGTATTTT. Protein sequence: CASSPRTGGFTDTQYF.

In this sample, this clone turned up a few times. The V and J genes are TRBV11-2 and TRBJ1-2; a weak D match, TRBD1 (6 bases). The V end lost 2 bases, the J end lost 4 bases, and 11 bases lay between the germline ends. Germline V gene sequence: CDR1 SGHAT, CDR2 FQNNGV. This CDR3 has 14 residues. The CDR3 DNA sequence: TGTGCCAGCAGCTTAACAGGGAAGCGCTATGGCTACACCTTC. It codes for CASSLTGKRYGYTF. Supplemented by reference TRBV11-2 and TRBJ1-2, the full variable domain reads EAGVAQSPRYKIIEKRQSVAFWCNPISGHATLYWYQQILGQGPKLLIQFQNNGVVDDSQLPKDRFSAERLKGVDSTLKIQPAKLEDSAVYLCASSLTGKRYGYTFGSGTRLTVV.

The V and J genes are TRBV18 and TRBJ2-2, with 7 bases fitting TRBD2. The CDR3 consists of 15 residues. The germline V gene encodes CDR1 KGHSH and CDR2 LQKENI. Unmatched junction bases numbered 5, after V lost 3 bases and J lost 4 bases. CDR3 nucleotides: TGTGCCAGCTCACCGCTAGCGGAGTCCACCGGGGAGCTGTTTTTT. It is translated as CASSPLAESTGELFF. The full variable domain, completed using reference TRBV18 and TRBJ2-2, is NAGVMQNPRHLVRRRGQEARLRCSPMKGHSHVYWYRQLPEEGLKFMVYLQKENIIDESGMPKERFSAEFPKEGPSILRIQQVVRGDSAAYFCASSPLAESTGELFFGEGSRLTVL.

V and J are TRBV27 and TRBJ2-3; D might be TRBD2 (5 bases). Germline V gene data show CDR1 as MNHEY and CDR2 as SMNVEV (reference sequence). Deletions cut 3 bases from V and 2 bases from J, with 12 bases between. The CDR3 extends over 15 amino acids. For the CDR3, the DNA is TGTGCCAGCAGTTTCCATGGAGGCTACACAGATACGCAGTATTTT. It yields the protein CASSFHGGYTDTQYF.

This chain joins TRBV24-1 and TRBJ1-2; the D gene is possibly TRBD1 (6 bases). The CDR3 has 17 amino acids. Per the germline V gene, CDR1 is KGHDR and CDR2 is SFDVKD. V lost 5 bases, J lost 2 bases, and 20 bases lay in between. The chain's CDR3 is CATSVSTSGDLNYGYTF. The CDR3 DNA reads TGTGCCACCAGTGTATCCACCTCAGGGGACCTGAACTATGGCTACACCTTC.